The 30 T cell receptor beta chains in this list originate from one sample, sequenced in a study of T cell repertoires in cytomegalovirus infection (dated by TCRdb to the late 2010s). Sequencing instrument: Illumina HiSeq 1500. TCRdb reworked the public reads: Q25 trimming with fastp, MiXCR clone assembly, productive beta chains retained. Under each unique CDR3 protein, matching rows form one entry showing the most common genes and DNA. The sample table contains approximately 250,000 distinct CDR3 sequences; only one count was recorded for 5% to 8.5% of them. Of the sample, roughly 6% falls within the top ten clones. Specimen: PBMCs. These receptors came from a human donor in good health (CMV status not recorded). Some clones in this sample may be carry-over from other donors' samples.

Many counts were recorded for this clonotype. The chain uses TRBV29-1 and TRBJ1-1; D possibly corresponds to TRBD1 (5 bases). Trimming took 7 bases from V and 3 from J, leaving 12 bases between them. The germline gives CDR1 SQVTM, CDR2 ANQGSEA. The CDR3 is 12 residues long. Here the CDR3 reads CSARGPDTEAFF. The CDR3 DNA reads TGCAGCGCTAGGGGCCCAGACACTGAAGCTTTCTTT.

This clonotype was counted at least ten times. In DNA form, the CDR3 reads TGCAGCGTTGAAGAAGGTCGGGGGAACTCCTACAATGAGCAGTTCTTC. Its translation is CSVEEGRGNSYNEQFF. The J gene is TRBJ2-1, the V gene TRBV29-1; D is possibly TRBD2 (6 bases). CDR3 length equals 16 residues. Germline CDR1 SQVTM, CDR2 ANQGSEA. Trimming pared 0 bases from V and 0 bases from J, leaving 12 bases between.

This clonotype occurred a few times. This chain uses TRBV20-1 with TRBJ1-1, with D unclear. This CDR3 comprises 14 residues. Per germline, CDR1 DFQATT and CDR2 SNEGSKA (reference sequence). The ends were cut back, 5 bases at V and 5 bases at J, with 18 bases in the middle. CDR3 in amino acids: CSAGRTDPGTEAFF. The CDR3 nucleotides are TGCAGTGCTGGCAGGACCGACCCAGGAACTGAAGCTTTCTTT.

This sequence joins TRBV9 and TRBJ1-5, with 8 bases identical to TRBD1. V was pared by 4 bases and J by 4 bases, with 7 bases of the junction left unmatched. CDR3 length equals 15 residues. Looked up from germline, CDR1 is SGDLS and CDR2 is YYNGEE. CDR3 nucleotide sequence: TGTGCCAGCAGCCGTGGGACAGGAGAGAATCAGCCCCAGCATTTT. Its protein product is CASSRGTGENQPQHF. Supplemented by reference TRBV9 and TRBJ1-5, the full variable domain reads DSGVTQTPKHLITATGQRVTLRCSPRSGDLSVYWYQQSLDQGLQFLIQYYNGEERAKGNILERFSAQQFPDLHSELNLSSLELGDSALYFCASSRGTGENQPQHFGDGTRLSIL.

This clonotype was counted ten times or more. The CDR3 here is CASSLMTRAGLAEQYF. CDR3 bases: TGCGCCAGCAGCTTGATGACGAGGGCGGGACTGGCGGAGCAGTACTTC. The gene calls are TRBV5-1 and TRBJ2-7, with D possibly being TRBD2 (6 bases). Trimming took 1 base from V and 7 from J, leaving 21 bases between them. Germline assignment: CDR1 SGHRS and CDR2 YFSETQ. The CDR3 is made up of 16 amino acids.

About this clonotype: A much more abundant neighbour one base away suggests this may be a read error. The chain employs TRBV20-1 and TRBJ1-2, with TRBD1 matching 9 bases. This CDR3 region has 13 residues. J lost 11 bases, V lost 5 bases, and 12 bases had no gene match. Germline V gene sequence: CDR1 DFQATT, CDR2 SNEGSKA (reference sequence). CDR3 sequence: CSAPRQGVTGYTF. In DNA, the CDR3 is TGCAGTGCTCCCCGACAGGGGGTAACGGGTTACACCTTC.

This clonotype was seen at least ten times. The chain links TRBV7-2 to TRBJ2-5; the match to TRBD1 covers 8 bases. Unmatched junction bases numbered 10, after V lost 5 bases and J lost 5 bases. The length of the CDR3 is 15 residues. CDR1 and CDR2 from the germline V gene are SGHTA and FQGNSA. The CDR3, as DNA: TGTGCCAGCAGCCCCGGACAGGGATTGGCGGAGACCCAGTACTTC. Translation: CASSPGQGLAETQYF.

This clonotype was counted between two and nine times. The rearrangement uses TRBV7-2 and TRBJ1-6; D gene uncertain. The CDR3 contains 15 residues. Germline V CDR1 and CDR2: SGHTA, FQGNSA. The V end lost 1 base, the J end lost 0 bases, and 4 bases lay between the germline ends. CDR3 residues: CASSLGFSYNSPLHF. In DNA, the CDR3 is TGTGCCAGCAGCTTAGGGTTCTCCTATAATTCACCCCTCCACTTT.

This clonotype was seen only a few times. The chain combines TRBV12-3 or TRBV12-4 with TRBJ1-4, with 7 bases fitting TRBD1. J was trimmed by 8 bases and V by 4 bases; bases with no gene match: 10. The CDR3 length is 15 residues. The CDR3 nucleotides are TGTGCCAGCAGTTCCAACAGGGGACGGACCGAAAAACTGTTTTTT. It is translated as CASSSNRGRTEKLFF.

This clonotype was picked up a small number of times. The chain is built from TRBV30 and TRBJ1-4, with 7 bases fitting TRBD1. Germline CDR1 is GTSNPN and CDR2 is SVGIG (reference sequence). The CDR3 covers 13 residues. The J segment lost 6 bases and the V segment lost 1 base, leaving 2 bases of the junction unmatched. CDR3 in DNA: TGTGCCTGGAGTGACAGGGGCTATGAAAAACTGTTTTTT. It codes for CAWSDRGYEKLFF. The full variable domain, with the rest looked up from reference TRBV30 and TRBJ1-4, is SQTIHQWPATLVQPVGSPLSLECTVEGTSNPNLYWYRQAAGRGLQLLFYSVGIGQISSEVPQNLSASRPQDRQFILSSKKLLLSDSGFYLCAWSDRGYEKLFFGSGTQLSVL.

This clonotype was found many times. The chain employs TRBV29-1 and TRBJ2-2; D is undetermined. Trimming removed 3 bases at V and 1 base at J, with 6 bases between. In germline, CDR1 is SQVTM, CDR2 ANQGSEA. This CDR3 has 13 amino acids. CDR3 bases: TGCAGCGTTGATACGGGGAACACCGGGGAGCTGTTTTTT. This translates into CSVDTGNTGELFF.

Many counts were recorded for this clonotype. The chain is built from TRBV2 and TRBJ1-2; possibly TRBD1 for D (6 bases). The CDR3 spans 15 residues. The germline V gene encodes CDR1 SNHLY and CDR2 FYNNEI. V lost 0 bases and J lost 4, with 12 bases in between. This CDR3 reads CASSEARQEIYGYTF. The DNA for the CDR3 is TGTGCCAGCAGTGAAGCTCGACAGGAGATCTATGGCTACACCTTC.

This clonotype was observed at least ten times. The gene calls are TRBV20-1 and TRBJ2-3; 7 bases line up with TRBD2. The germline CDR1 and CDR2 sequences are DFQATT and SNEGSKA (reference sequence). The junction had 5 bases not matched to a gene; V was cut back by 6 bases and J by 2 bases. The length of the CDR3 is 13 residues. This CDR3 is CSAGAGYTDTQYF. The CDR3 nucleotides are TGCAGTGCCGGAGCGGGGTACACAGATACGCAGTATTTT.

This clonotype was seen at least ten times. The chain uses TRBV7-9 and TRBJ1-1; TRBD1 might be the D (6 bases). The germline V gene encodes CDR1 SEHNR and CDR2 FQNEAQ (reference sequence). The ends were cut back, 5 bases at V and 10 bases at J, with 20 bases in the middle. The CDR3 loop spans 14 amino acids. The CDR3 loop is CASSLQGQGQGAFF. The CDR3 coding sequence is TGTGCCAGCAGCCTTCAGGGCCAGGGGCAGGGAGCTTTCTTT.

This clonotype was seen repeatedly, ten times or more. This sequence joins TRBV30 and TRBJ1-3; TRBD1 agrees at 8 bases. Germline V lookup: CDR1 GTSNPN, CDR2 SVGIG (reference sequence). V was pared by 2 bases and J by 4 bases, with 10 bases of the junction left unmatched. The length of the CDR3 is 16 residues. The CDR3 here is CAWSPQGAVSGNTIYF. The CDR3 region has the DNA TGTGCCTGGAGTCCCCAGGGGGCAGTCTCCGGAAACACCATATATTTT.

This clonotype was seen ten or more times. The CDR3 DNA reads TGTGCCAGCAGTTTCCGAGACCGGGGGAGCAATCAGCCCCAGCATTTT. It codes for CASSFRDRGSNQPQHF. The chain is built from TRBV28 and TRBJ1-5; weak D call: TRBD1 (5 bases). CDR1 is MDHEN and CDR2 is SYDVKM in the germline V gene. V lost 3 bases, J lost 1 base, and 13 bases lay in between. The length of the CDR3 is 16 residues.

Many counts were recorded for this clonotype. The genes are TRBV28 and TRBJ2-7; 12 nucleotides align to TRBD2. CDR1 is MDHEN and CDR2 is SYDVKM in the germline V gene. CDR3 length equals 16 residues. The ends lost 4 bases at V and 2 bases at J; junction bases unmatched: 6. CDR3 bases: TGTGCCAGCAGTTCGATTCGGACTAGCGGGACCTACGAGCAGTACTTC. Translated, it gives CASSSIRTSGTYEQYF.

This clonotype was counted at least ten times. The V call is TRBV27, the J call TRBJ1-5; 7 bases line up with TRBD1. V trimming: 6 bases; J trimming: 5 bases; junction bases outside the gene matches: 10. Germline V gives CDR1 MNHEY, CDR2 SMNVEV (reference sequence). The CDR3 extends over 15 amino acids. The CDR3 loop is CASRRAGRGDQPQHF. The CDR3 region has the DNA TGTGCCAGCAGACGGGCGGGCAGGGGGGATCAGCCCCAGCATTTT.

This clonotype was seen ten or more times. J is TRBJ1-2 and V is TRBV4-1, with no clear D. Germline CDR1 MGHRA, CDR2 YSYEKL. CDR3 size: 15 residues. V was cut by 7 bases and J by 1 base, with 16 bases left in between. CDR3 sequence reads: CASTPETSNNYGYTF. CDR3 nucleotides: TGCGCCAGCACCCCGGAAACAAGTAATAACTATGGCTACACCTTC.

This clonotype has ten or more counts. This chain uses TRBV5-1 with TRBJ2-7; 8 bases fit TRBD1. The CDR3 is 14 residues long. Trimming at V came to 2 bases and at J to 1 base, leaving 2 bases not matched to a gene. Per germline, CDR1 SGHRS and CDR2 YFSETQ. CDR3 nucleotide sequence: TGCGCCAGCAGCTTCAGGGGGCCATCCTACGAGCAGTACTTC. Its protein is CASSFRGPSYEQYF.

This clonotype has ten or more counts. The chain uses TRBV6-1 and TRBJ2-1; D may be TRBD2 (5 bases). This CDR3 is 13 amino acids long. Trimming took off 5 bases at V and 14 bases at J, with 19 bases between the two ends. Germline V gives CDR1 MNHNS, CDR2 SASEGT. This CDR3 is CASSQRRGFDKFF. Written as DNA, the CDR3 is TGTGCCAGCAGTCAAAGGCGCGGGTTTGACAAGTTCTTC.

This clonotype has ten or more counts. The rearrangement joins TRBV7-2 to TRBJ2-1, with TRBD2 matching over 12 bases. The CDR3 covers 16 residues. V trimming: 2 bases; J trimming: 8 bases; junction bases outside the gene matches: 7. Germline V gives CDR1 SGHTA, CDR2 FQGNSA. CDR3 coding DNA: TGTGCCAGCAGCTTAACTCTAGCGGGGGGGCCTTATGAGCAGTTCTTC. It encodes CASSLTLAGGPYEQFF.

This clonotype was detected ten times or more. The chain is built from TRBV7-3 and TRBJ2-2; 8 bases are shared with TRBD1. Trimming took 3 bases from V and 3 from J; bases not matched to a gene: 3. Looked up from germline, CDR1 is SGHTA and CDR2 is FQGTGA. The CDR3 spans 15 residues. The CDR3 nucleotides read TGTGCCAGCAGCTTTGCAGGGGGCTACACCGGGGAGCTGTTTTTT. This translates into CASSFAGGYTGELFF.

This clonotype was recorded at least ten times. The V and J genes are TRBV10-1 and TRBJ1-6, with TRBD1 matching over 7 bases. The CDR3 extends over 14 amino acids. V trimming: 2 bases; J trimming: 11 bases; junction bases outside the gene matches: 6. Germline assignment: CDR1 WNHNN and CDR2 SYGVQD (reference sequence). The CDR3 bases are TGCGCCAGCAGTGAGGCACAGGGGCTTGCACCCCTCCACTTT. Translating gives CASSEAQGLAPLHF.

This chain uses TRBV5-1 with TRBJ2-7; D is possibly TRBD1 or TRBD2 (5 bases each). In germline, CDR1 is SGHRS, CDR2 YFSETQ. This CDR3 comprises 15 residues. The V end was cut by 4 bases, the J end by 0 bases, with 14 bases between. The CDR3 DNA follows: TGCGCCAGCAGCCGAGGGACGCAGAGCTCCTACGAGCAGTACTTC. Translation: CASSRGTQSSYEQYF. The complete variable domain, with remaining parts taken from reference TRBV5-1 and TRBJ2-7, reads KAGVTQTPRYLIKTRGQQVTLSCSPISGHRSVSWYQQTPGQGLQFLFEYFSETQRNKGNFPGRFSGRQFSNSRSEMNVSTLELGDSALYLCASSRGTQSSYEQYFGPGTRLTVT.

This clonotype has ten or more counts. The chain combines TRBV7-2 with TRBJ2-3; 8 bases align to TRBD1. With 2 bases clipped from V and 2 bases from J, the junction kept 9 bases outside the gene matches. The CDR3 loop spans 17 amino acids. The germline CDR1 and CDR2 sequences are SGHTA and FQGNSA. CDR3 DNA sequence: TGTGCCAGCAGCTTACCTTCGACAGGGGTACCCACAGATACGCAGTATTTT. Translated, it gives CASSLPSTGVPTDTQYF.

This clonotype was seen at least ten times. V gene TRBV12-3 or TRBV12-4 combines with J gene TRBJ2-2; D unresolved. Trimming shortened V by 8 bases and J by 0 bases, and 7 bases separated the two germline ends. The CDR3 is 13 amino acids. The CDR3, as DNA: TGTGCCAGCGAGCCCCCGAACACCGGGGAGCTGTTTTTT. It translates to CASEPPNTGELFF.

This clonotype appeared many times. This chain joins TRBV29-1 and TRBJ2-5, with 11 bases lining up with TRBD2. Germline V gives CDR1 SQVTM, CDR2 ANQGSEA. The CDR3 has 14 residues. V shed 2 bases and J 5 bases; nucleotides not matched to a gene: 4. In nucleotides, the CDR3 is TGCAGCGTTGAAAACCTAGCGGGGGGCGAGACCCAGTACTTC. This gives the protein CSVENLAGGETQYF.

As regards this clonotype: A much larger clone sits a single nucleotide away, making a read error possible. The CDR3 is CASNGQGGTDTQHF. CDR3 nucleotide sequence: TGTGCCAGCAACGGACAGGGTGGCACAGATACGCAGCATTTT. The gene calls are TRBV2 and TRBJ2-3; 8 bases fit TRBD1. The better agreement between TRBJ1-5 and the DNA end casts doubt on the J call. The CDR3 runs to 14 residues. Germline CDR1 SNHLY, CDR2 FYNNEI.

This clonotype appeared many times. The chain combines TRBV10-3 with TRBJ1-2, with D perhaps TRBD1 (6 bases). The CDR3 is 14 residues long. With 3 bases removed from V and 2 bases from J, the gap between germline ends came to 10 bases. Germline values: CDR1 ENHRY, CDR2 SYGVKD. In nucleotides, the CDR3 is TGTGCCATCAGTGACCCAGGACAGAACTATGGCTACACCTTC. This codes for CAISDPGQNYGYTF.